One and the same sample provided the 27 T cell receptor beta chains below, sequenced in a study of CD8+ T cells in alopecia areata. RNA, once extracted, was reverse transcribed into cDNA for use as the sequencing template. The assay was immunoSEQ multiplex PCR, and TCRdb's table has in-frame clones only and misses some. The table includes fewer than 250,000 clones, more than 55% detected once. The treatment was: oral pan-JAK inhibitor, 5-10 mg twice daily. Here the sequenced sample was CD4+ T cells sorted from blood, taken around week 49, from a patient treated with tofacitinib. These receptor sequences come from a human donor with alopecia areata.

This rearrangement joins TRBV11-2 to TRBJ2-1; D gene ambiguous. The germline gives CDR1 SGHAT, CDR2 FQNNGV. The CDR3 contains 12 residues. Trimming took off 5 bases at V and 9 bases at J, with 11 bases between the two ends. The CDR3 DNA reads TGTGCCAGCAGCCACCCACTCGGTGAGCAGTTCTTC. Encoded protein: CASSHPLGEQFF. The full variable domain, rest sourced from reference TRBV11-2 and TRBJ2-1, is EAGVAQSPRYKIIEKRQSVAFWCNPISGHATLYWYQQILGQGPKLLIQFQNNGVVDDSQLPKDRFSAERLKGVDSTLKIQPAKLEDSAVYLCASSHPLGEQFFGPGTRLTVL.

The rearrangement joins TRBV7-2 to TRBJ1-5, with D hard to call. Germline-derived CDR1 and CDR2 are SGHTA and FQGNSA. The CDR3 has 15 residues. The germline V and J ends were trimmed by 2 bases and 4 bases, with 12 bases remaining between them. The CDR3 loop is CASSLYHGSNQPQHF. CDR3 nucleotide sequence: TGTGCCAGCAGCTTATACCACGGATCAAATCAGCCCCAGCATTTT.

The rearrangement links TRBV25-1 to TRBJ2-7; D possibly uses TRBD1 or TRBD2 (5 bases each). V lost 1 base, J lost 0 bases, and 10 bases lay in between. The CDR3 runs 15 residues. Per germline, CDR1 MGHDK and CDR2 SYGVNS. The CDR3 loop is CASSEFGTASYEQYF. In DNA form, the CDR3 reads TGTGCCAGCAGTGAATTTGGGACCGCCTCCTACGAGCAGTACTTC.

The rearrangement links TRBV30 to TRBJ1-2; TRBD1 is a possible D gene (5 bases). CDR3 length: 11 amino acids. Trimming left V 4 bases short and J 7 bases short, with 10 bases between. In germline, CDR1 is GTSNPN, CDR2 SVGIG (reference sequence). CDR3 in amino acids: CAWTTGGGYTF. CDR3 coding DNA: TGTGCCTGGACTACGGGGGGTGGCTACACCTTC.

The CDR3: CASSFSGGGNQPQHF. The CDR3 DNA sequence: TGTGCCAGCAGTTTCTCCGGGGGCGGCAATCAGCCCCAGCATTTT. The chain is built from TRBV27 and TRBJ1-5; the D gene is possibly TRBD1 (6 bases). CDR3 length: 15 residues. The germline CDR1 and CDR2 sequences are MNHEY and SMNVEV (reference sequence). V lost 3 bases and J lost 2, with 11 bases in between.

This clone showed up just a few times. The chain couples TRBV4-1 to TRBJ2-5, with 10 nucleotides matching TRBD1. CDR3 length equals 17 residues. Germline trimming cut 2 bases from V and 2 bases from J; bases unmatched to any gene: 8. The germline gives CDR1 MGHRA, CDR2 YSYEKL. CDR3 residues: CASSQSDRGLGQETQYF. DNA of the CDR3: TGCGCCAGCAGCCAAAGTGACAGGGGGCTGGGGCAAGAGACCCAGTACTTC.

The chain is built from TRBV5-6 and TRBJ2-7; maybe TRBD1 (6 bases). The V gene lost 1 base and the J gene lost 3 bases, with 17 bases spanning the gap. CDR1 and CDR2 (germline): SGHDT, YYEEEE. The CDR3 runs to 16 residues. This CDR3 is CASSLYRAQLLYEQYF. The CDR3 nucleotides read TGTGCCAGCAGCTTGTACAGGGCCCAGCTACTCTACGAGCAGTACTTC. Full variable domain (remainder filled in from reference TRBV5-6 and TRBJ2-7): DAGVTQSPTHLIKTRGQQVTLRCSPKSGHDTVSWYQQALGQGPQFIFQYYEEEERQRGNFPDRFSGHQFPNYSSELNVNALLLGDSALYLCASSLYRAQLLYEQYFGPGTRLTVT.

Details on this clone: This is likely a read error, given that the CDR3 carries no conserved phenylalanine or tryptophan at its end. The DNA is left out, because the CDR3 cannot be placed on it with certainty; the CDR3 is given as TCRdb lists it. The chain couples TRBV27 to TRBJ2-7; the D segment call TRBD2 is taken from the table without a DNA check. The length of the CDR3 is 12 amino acids, counting both ends. Germline-derived CDR1 and CDR2 are MNHEY and SMNVEV (reference sequence). The CDR3 loop reads CASSLSTVSHRS.

This rearrangement joins TRBV6-1 to TRBJ1-2; no clear D gene. Looked up from germline, CDR1 is MNHNS and CDR2 is SASEGT. Trimming shortened V by 10 bases and J by 1 base, and 4 bases separated the two germline ends. The CDR3 is 10 amino acids. Written as DNA, the CDR3 is TGTGCCACCGTTAACTATGGCTACACCTTC. Its protein is CATVNYGYTF.

At least ten counts were recorded for this clone. The rearrangement links TRBV5-1 to TRBJ2-3; the match to TRBD2 covers 13 bases. Germline CDR1 is SGHRS and CDR2 is YFSETQ. The CDR3 totals 18 residues. V shed 0 bases and J 2 bases; nucleotides not matched to a gene: 6. DNA for the CDR3: TGCGCCAGCAGCTTGGCCCCACTAGCGGGGGGGTCCACAGATACGCAGTATTTT. This gives the protein CASSLAPLAGGSTDTQYF.

This clone appeared once. The chain joins TRBV4-3 to TRBJ1-5, with 8 nucleotides matching TRBD1. CDR1 and CDR2 (germline): LGHNA, YSLEER. The junction had 2 bases not matched to a gene; V was cut back by 2 bases and J by 2 bases. The CDR3 length is 15 residues. CDR3 sequence: CASSQIQGGNQPQHF. CDR3 coding DNA: TGCGCCAGCAGCCAAATACAGGGGGGCAATCAGCCCCAGCATTTT.

The gene calls are TRBV7-2 and TRBJ2-1; 10 nucleotides agree with TRBD2. In germline, CDR1 is SGHTA, CDR2 FQGNSA. Germline trimming cut 5 bases from V and 3 bases from J; bases unmatched to any gene: 10. The CDR3 extends over 17 amino acids. As DNA, the CDR3 is TGTGCCAGCAGCCCCGCCCTTCTAGCGGGGGTCTACAATGAGCAGTTCTTC. It yields the protein CASSPALLAGVYNEQFF. The full variable domain, with the rest looked up from reference TRBV7-2 and TRBJ2-1, is GAGVSQSPSNKVTEKGKDVELRCDPISGHTALYWYRQSLGQGLEFLIYFQGNSAPDKSGLPSDRFSAERTGGSVSTLTIQRTQQEDSAVYLCASSPALLAGVYNEQFFGPGTRLTVL.

This rearrangement joins TRBV4-3 to TRBJ2-7; no definite D call. V was shortened by 0 bases and J by 5 bases, with 14 bases between the two germline ends. CDR1 and CDR2 (germline): LGHNA, YSLEER. The CDR3 loop spans 15 amino acids. The CDR3 spells CASSQEGSHRHEQYF. DNA for the CDR3: TGCGCCAGCAGCCAAGAAGGTTCCCATCGCCACGAGCAGTACTTC.

This chain joins TRBV14 and TRBJ2-7; D gene uncertain. Germline values: CDR1 SGHDN, CDR2 FVKESK. The CDR3 loop spans 17 amino acids. V was clipped by 0 bases and J by 1 base, with 16 bases between them. The CDR3 DNA is TGTGCCAGCAGCCAAGAGTCCAGGTTTGAACGGTCCTACGAGCAGTACTTC. Amino acid sequence: CASSQESRFERSYEQYF.

Only a few counts were recorded for this clone. The chain joins TRBV6-6 to TRBJ1-5; 8 bases align to TRBD1. This CDR3 is 14 amino acids long. From germline, CDR1 is MNHNY and CDR2 SVGAGI (reference sequence). Trimming cost V 4 bases and J 2 bases; bases outside gene matches: 1. CDR3 DNA sequence: TGTGCCAGCAGTTCGGACAGGGGCAATCAGCCCCAGCATTTT. As protein: CASSSDRGNQPQHF.

A few counts support this clone. The rearrangement joins TRBV28 to TRBJ2-5, with 8 bases lining up with TRBD2. The CDR3 covers 13 residues. The germline V gene has CDR1 MDHEN and CDR2 SYDVKM. J gave up 3 bases and V 3 bases, and 0 bases lay outside the gene matches. The chain's CDR3 is CASSFGREETQYF. Here the CDR3 DNA reads TGTGCCAGCAGTTTCGGGAGGGAAGAGACCCAGTACTTC.

The sample holds a few counts of this clone. V gene TRBV5-1 combines with J gene TRBJ2-1; TRBD2 aligns across 7 bases. The CDR3 covers 16 residues. The germline V gene encodes CDR1 SGHRS and CDR2 YFSETQ. V dropped 4 bases and J dropped 6; count of bases not matched to a gene: 13. This CDR3 is CASSLSLRGGSNEQFF. Here the CDR3 DNA reads TGCGCCAGCAGCCTATCTCTCCGCGGGGGTTCCAATGAGCAGTTCTTC.

This chain joins TRBV5-4 and TRBJ2-7; D is perhaps TRBD1 (5 bases). With 0 bases removed from V and 2 bases from J, the gap between germline ends came to 12 bases. This CDR3 contains 15 residues. Germline V gives CDR1 SGHNT, CDR2 YYREEE (reference sequence). The CDR3 DNA reads TGTGCCAGCAGCTTGGCCCTGGACAAGACCTACGAGCAGTACTTC. Translated: CASSLALDKTYEQYF.

The V gene is TRBV29-1, the J gene TRBJ1-2; no reliable D call. Germline V gene lookup returns CDR1 SQVTM and CDR2 ANQGSEA. V was pared by 2 bases and J by 2 bases, with 9 bases between. The CDR3 is 13 amino acids. The CDR3 here is CSVEQKLNYGYTF. CDR3 DNA sequence: TGCAGCGTTGAACAGAAATTAAACTATGGCTACACCTTC.

The DNA of the CDR3 is TGTGCCAGCAGCTTGGGGCGCTCCTACAATGAGCAGTTCTTC. Translated: CASSLGRSYNEQFF. The chain uses TRBV11-1 and TRBJ2-1, with TRBD1 as a possible D gene (5 bases). The germline gives CDR1 SGHAT, CDR2 FQDESV (reference sequence). With 3 bases removed from V and 0 bases from J, the gap between germline ends came to 6 bases. The CDR3 is 14 amino acids.

In its sample, this clone was seen a few times. V is TRBV29-1 and J is TRBJ1-1; D gene unclear. V lost 7 bases, J lost 1 base, and 13 bases lay in between. CDR1 and CDR2 (germline): SQVTM, ANQGSEA. The CDR3 length is 13 residues. CDR3: CSARPSWNTEAFF. CDR3 DNA sequence: TGCAGCGCCCGCCCCTCTTGGAACACTGAAGCTTTCTTT.

This clone was detected only a few times. The chain recombines TRBV7-2 with TRBJ1-2; TRBD1 matches 7 bases. The junction had 5 bases not matched to a gene; V was cut back by 1 base and J by 0 bases. The CDR3 is 16 residues long. The germline V gene has CDR1 SGHTA and CDR2 FQGNSA. The CDR3: CASSLVPGGSNYGYTF. The CDR3 DNA sequence: TGTGCCAGCAGCTTAGTCCCAGGGGGATCTAACTATGGCTACACCTTC.

The CDR3 DNA follows: TGTGCCAGCGGGACAGGGAAAACAGATACGCAGTATTTT. This sequence encodes CASGTGKTDTQYF. The rearrangement uses TRBV18 and TRBJ2-3; 9 bases agree with TRBD1. Looked up from germline, CDR1 is KGHSH and CDR2 is LQKENI. Trimming cost V 8 bases and J 3 bases; bases outside gene matches: 3. The CDR3 loop spans 13 amino acids.

This clone occurred many times. The chain employs TRBV5-1 and TRBJ2-2; D is ambiguous. V gave up 0 bases and J gave up 7 bases, with 7 bases separating them. CDR1 and CDR2 from the germline V gene are SGHRS and YFSETQ. CDR3 length: 13 amino acids. DNA for the CDR3: TGCGCCAGCAGCTTGGATGGGTTCGGGGAGCTGTTTTTT. As protein: CASSLDGFGELFF.

The rearrangement links TRBV29-1 to TRBJ1-4, with D possibly TRBD1 on 6 matching bases. This CDR3 has 14 amino acids. The V end lost 1 base, the J end lost 8 bases, and 14 bases lay between the germline ends. Germline V CDR1 and CDR2: SQVTM, ANQGSEA. The CDR3 reads CSVEGGQVGEKLFF. Written as DNA, the CDR3 is TGCAGCGTTGAAGGGGGGCAAGTCGGGGAAAAACTGTTTTTT.

The V call is TRBV4-3, the J call TRBJ2-3, with no clear D. Looked up from germline, CDR1 is LGHNA and CDR2 is YSLEER. V was cut by 1 base and J by 0 bases, with 11 bases left in between. This CDR3 region has 16 residues. CDR3 amino acids: CASSQVPSPSTDTQYF. The CDR3 DNA sequence: TGCGCCAGCAGCCAAGTCCCCAGCCCTAGCACAGATACGCAGTATTTT.

The chain combines TRBV5-1 with TRBJ2-5; 12 bases map to TRBD2. The V segment lost 1 base and the J segment 4 bases; nucleotides outside the gene matches: 2. This CDR3 comprises 15 residues. Germline values: CDR1 SGHRS, CDR2 YFSETQ. The CDR3 loop is CASSLTSGGRETQYF. The CDR3 DNA sequence: TGCGCCAGCAGCTTGACTAGCGGGGGGAGAGAGACCCAGTACTTC.